A selection of T cell receptor beta chains follows, all from one sample in a study of long-term antiretroviral therapy in people with HIV. The data were produced by immunoSEQ multiplex PCR, yet TCRdb's version contains in-frame clones alone and is incomplete. The sample shows about 23,000 clones, roughly 87% of them seen only once. Here the sequenced sample was unsorted PBMCs, taken 0.3 years after starting antiretroviral therapy. The receptors derive from a man over 45 with HIV. Both conserved end residues are part of each CDR3. The order of the fields is D gene, clone size, J gene, V gene, CDR3 DNA, CDR3 protein. The D gene is left open where the match is weak. Not all rows give a size; the values are once, few, many and, for expanded clones, a class.

>TRBD1|.|TRBJ1-4|TRBV30
TGTGCCTGGAGTCGACAGGGGCGTAATGAAAAACTGTTTTTT
CAWSRQGRNEKLFF
>TRBD1|.|TRBJ1-5|TRBV19
TGTGCCAGTACTCGACAGGGGGAGAGACAGCCCCAGCATTTT
CASTRQGERQPQHF
>.|.|TRBJ1-2|TRBV4-3
TGCGCCAGCAGCCAAGGGTTGGGAGGAAGGGACTATGGCTACACCTTC
CASSQGLGGRDYGYTF
>.|.|TRBJ2-1|TRBV7-9
TGTGCCAGCAGCTTAGGGTCAAATGAGCAGTTCTTC
CASSLGSNEQFF
>.|.|TRBJ2-2|TRBV4-3
TGCGCCAGCAGCCAAGATCGCGGGGACGGGGAGCTGTTTTTT
CASSQDRGDGELFF
>.|.|TRBJ2-7|TRBV7-9
TGTGCCAGCAGCTTAGGACCGACACTCTCTTCCTACGAGCAGTACTTC
CASSLGPTLSSYEQYF
>.|.|TRBJ1-4|TRBV28
TGTGCCAGCAGTCCATCCAGGGGATATTCTGAAAAACTGTTTTTT
CASSPSRGYSEKLFF
>.|few|TRBJ1-1|TRBV28
TGTGCCAGCAGTTTCCCGGGGGAAATGAACACTGAAGCTTTCTTT
CASSFPGEMNTEAFF
>TRBD1|.|TRBJ1-5|TRBV19
TGTGCCAGTAGTTCTGACAGGGATAGGCCCCAGCCCCAGCATTTT
CASSSDRDRPQPQHF
>.|.|TRBJ2-7|TRBV30
TGTGCCTGGAGTGTACCGGGGGGCGACGAGCAGTACTTC
CAWSVPGGDEQYF
>.|.|TRBJ1-1|TRBV28
TGTGCCAGCAGTTTGCTCGATGGGGATAGTTTCGGAGAAAGTTGGTTGATCAGGAACACTGAAGCTTTCTTT
CASSLLDGDSFGESWLIRNTEAFF
>.|.|TRBJ2-7|TRBV5-6
TGTGCCAGCAGCTTCCCCCTAGGCTACGAGCAGTACTTC
CASSFPLGYEQYF
>.|once|TRBJ2-1|TRBV15
TGTGCCACCAGCAGAGGCCGGGGGGCCTCCTACAATGAGCAGTTCTTC
CATSRGRGASYNEQFF
>.|.|TRBJ2-2|TRBV6-4
TGTGCCAGCAGGGGAAGGACCGGGGAGCTGTTTTTT
CASRGRTGELFF
>.|.|TRBJ2-7|TRBV14
TGTGCCAGCAGCCAAGACGCCAGAAACTCCTACGAGCAGTACTTC
CASSQDARNSYEQYF
>TRBD2|.|TRBJ2-1|TRBV15
TGTGCCACCAGCAGAGATGGAGCGGGGGGCAACTACAATGAGCAGTTCTTC
CATSRDGAGGNYNEQFF
>TRBD1|.|TRBJ1-2|TRBV6-5
TGTGCCAGCAGTAACCCGGGACAGGGCCAAGGCTACACCTTC
CASSNPGQGQGYTF
>.|.|TRBJ2-7|TRBV5-6
TGTGCCAGCACTTTACGTAAGCTCAGCTCCTACGAGCAGTACTTC
CASTLRKLSSYEQYF
>.|.|TRBJ2-7|TRBV7-8
TGTGCCAGCAGCTCCGGGACCTACTCCTACGAGCAGTACTTC
CASSSGTYSYEQYF
>TRBD1|.|TRBJ1-2|TRBV7-2
TGTGCCAGCAGCTCGACAGGGACGGAGGGCTACACCTTC
CASSSTGTEGYTF
>.|once|TRBJ2-6|TRBV7-9
TGTGCCAGCAGCTGGTATCAACAAAGTCGGGCCAACGTCCTGACTTTC
CASSWYQQSRANVLTF
>.|.|TRBJ1-5|TRBV2
TGTGCCAGCCAACACAGCAATCAGCCCCAGCATTTT
CASQHSNQPQHF
>.|.|TRBJ1-2|TRBV6-5
TGTGCCAGCAGTGGCGTCTATGGCTACACCTTC
CASSGVYGYTF
>.|.|TRBJ2-1|TRBV5-5
TGTGCCAGCAGCTTGGCGCCTAGCCCATACAATGAGCAGTTCTTC
CASSLAPSPYNEQFF
>.|few|TRBJ1-1|TRBV28
TGTGCCAGCAGAGAGAACACTGAAGCTTTCTTT
CASRENTEAFF
>.|.|TRBJ1-5|TRBV6-6
TGTGCCAGCAGTCAAGGTCGGCCCCAGCATTTT
CASSQGRPQHF
>.|.|TRBJ1-6|TRBV6-6
TGTGCCAGCAGTTACCCCCTATGGGGTCCTAATTCACCCCTCCACTTT
CASSYPLWGPNSPLHF
>TRBD1|few|TRBJ2-2|TRBV9
TGTGCCAGCAGCCCAGGACAGGACCCCACCGGGGAGCTGTTTTTT
CASSPGQDPTGELFF
>TRBD1|.|TRBJ2-7|TRBV5-4
TGTGCCAGCAGCCTCCGGGACAGGGTTTCCTACGAGCAGTACTTC
CASSLRDRVSYEQYF
>.|.|TRBJ2-3|TRBV18
TGTGCCAGCTCACCTGGCGGGGATACGCAGTATTTT
CASSPGGDTQYF
>.|.|TRBJ2-1|TRBV7-9
TGTGCCAGCAGCTTACCCTATAACTACAATGAGCAGTTCTTC
CASSLPYNYNEQFF
>.|.|TRBJ1-1|TRBV30
TGTGCCTGGACGCAGGGTGGAACTGAAGCTTTCTTT
CAWTQGGTEAFF
>.|.|TRBJ2-4|TRBV18
TGTGCCAGCTCACCCCGGGGTATCGGGGGACTAGCCAAAAACATTCAGTACTTC
CASSPRGIGGLAKNIQYF
>TRBD2|.|TRBJ2-5|TRBV28
TGTGCCAGCAGTCCACTAGCGGGGGGAGAGACCCAGTACTTC
CASSPLAGGETQYF
>TRBD1|once|TRBJ1-1|TRBV28
TGTGCCAGCAGTACCCCCGAAGGGACAGCTGAAGCTTTCTTT
CASSTPEGTAEAFF
>.|.|TRBJ1-1|TRBV7-9
TGTGCCAGCAGCCCTCGGGGGCGGGGGGCCGCTGAAGCTTTCTTT
CASSPRGRGAAEAFF
>TRBD1|few|TRBJ1-1|TRBV18
TGTGCCAGCTCACTAGAAGGGGGCAGCACTGAAGCTTTCTTT
CASSLEGGSTEAFF
>.|.|TRBJ2-3|TRBV7-6
TGTGCCAGCAGCTTAGACGCCACAGATACGCAGTATTTT
CASSLDATDTQYF
>.|.|TRBJ1-5|TRBV21-1
TGTGCCAGCAGCAAAAGCAGGGGTCAGCAGCCCCAGCATTTT
CASSKSRGQQPQHF
>.|once|TRBJ2-3|TRBV19
TGTGCCAGTAGTAGGACTGCGGTCGCAGATACGCAGTATTTT
CASSRTAVADTQYF
>.|.|TRBJ1-2|TRBV28
TGTGCCAGCAGTCCGAACCCACTGGACAGACCCGCTAACTATGGCTACACCTTC
CASSPNPLDRPANYGYTF
>.|.|TRBJ2-7|TRBV4-3
TGCGCCAGCAGCCAGGGAGCCGGGACCCTAACTACCTACGAGCAGTACTTC
CASSQGAGTLTTYEQYF
>.|.|TRBJ2-7|TRBV7-2
TGTGCCAGCAGCTTAGTGAGACAGTACTACGAGCAGTACTTC
CASSLVRQYYEQYF
>TRBD1|.|TRBJ2-5|TRBV7-2
TGTGCCAGCAGCCGATGGGACAGGGTGCCTCAAGAGACCCAGTACTTC
CASSRWDRVPQETQYF
>.|.|TRBJ2-3|TRBV9
TGTGCCAGCAGCGTAGGCTCCTCAGGAGATACGCAGTATTTT
CASSVGSSGDTQYF
>.|.|TRBJ2-7|TRBV30
TGTGCCTGGAGTTGGAGTCTTTACTCCTACGAGCAGTACTTC
CAWSWSLYSYEQYF
>.|.|TRBJ2-1|TRBV11-2
TGTGCCAGCAGCGCCCAGGGGAATGAGCAGTTCTTC
CASSAQGNEQFF
>TRBD2|.|TRBJ2-7|TRBV14
TGTGCCAGCAGCCGGGGACTAGCGGGTGAGCAGTACTTC
CASSRGLAGEQYF
>TRBD1|.|TRBJ1-1|TRBV7-8
TGTGCCAGCAGCCCTTTAGGCAGGGGGCGAACTGAAGCTTTCTTT
CASSPLGRGRTEAFF
>TRBD2|.|TRBJ2-1|TRBV11-3
TGTGCCAGCAGCTTAGTAGGCGGGAGCGACAATGAGCAGTTCTTC
CASSLVGGSDNEQFF
>TRBD1|.|TRBJ1-1|TRBV4-3
TGCGCCAGCAGCCAAGATAGGCACAGGGGGAACACTGAAGCTTTCTTT
CASSQDRHRGNTEAFF
>.|.|TRBJ2-1|TRBV29-1
TGCAGCGACCTAACAGTGACAGGAGTAAAAGATGAGCAGTTCTTC
CSDLTVTGVKDEQFF
>.|.|TRBJ2-1|TRBV18
TGTGCCAGCTCACCGGACGGTGATGAGCAGTTCTTC
CASSPDGDEQFF
>.|.|TRBJ2-2|TRBV6-1
TGTGCCAGCAGTGAAGCGGCAGGGGAAGCCGGGGAGCTGTTTTTT
CASSEAAGEAGELFF
>.|.|TRBJ2-1|TRBV5-1
TGCGCCAGCAGCTCGTCGCCAGTTCAAGGCAATGAGCAGTTCTTC
CASSSSPVQGNEQFF
>TRBD1|.|TRBJ2-7|TRBV30
TGTGCCTGGAGGGGGGGGGACAGGGGATCCTACGAGCAGTACTTC
CAWRGGDRGSYEQYF
>TRBD1|.|TRBJ1-3|TRBV7-8
TGTGCCAGCAGCCCGGGACAGGGGGCGATCGGAAACACCATATATTTT
CASSPGQGAIGNTIYF
>TRBD2|.|TRBJ2-1|TRBV2
TGTGCCAGCAGTGCCTGGACTAGCGGGGGGCTCGTCAATGAGCAGTTCTTC
CASSAWTSGGLVNEQFF
>.|.|TRBJ2-2|TRBV7-9
TGTGCCAGCAGCTTGGGGGTTCCCGGGGAGCTGTTTTTT
CASSLGVPGELFF
>.|.|TRBJ2-2|TRBV29-1
TGCAGCGTTGCAGACACCCGGACCGGGGAGCTGTTTTTT
CSVADTRTGELFF